The 5 T cell receptor beta chains given below trace back to one sample, sequenced in a study of regulatory T cells in long-lasting Graves disease. Specified time point: newly diagnosed GD, antithyroid drugs for less than 3 months. The TCR library used RNA extracted from PBMCs. TCR beta libraries were built with iRepertoire HTBI primers and Arm-PCR of CDR3 regions. From the multiplex PCR reads, TCRdb called clonotypes with MiXCR, one entry per CDR3 protein. The sample has fewer than 500,000 distinct CDR3 sequences, 15% to 20% seen once. Another study also made use of these data, one on T cells in Graves' hyperthyroidism and ophthalmopathy.

This sample comprised peripheral blood mononuclear cells (PBMCs), obtained at new diagnosis, from a patient treated with antithyroid drugs. These receptors came from a man aged 35 to 55 with Graves disease.

CDR3 region: CASSIDRNGKLFF. In DNA, the CDR3 is TGTGCCAGTAGTATAGACCGAAACGGAAAACTGTTTTTT. The rearrangement uses TRBV19 and TRBJ1-4; D gene ambiguous. The V end was cut by 0 bases, the J end by 10 bases, with 9 bases between. CDR1 and CDR2 (germline): LNHDA, SQIVND (reference sequence). This CDR3 comprises 13 residues.

With respect to this clonotype: A much larger clone is a single base away; this may be a read error. V is TRBV5-1 and J is TRBJ2-7; a weak D match, TRBD1 (6 bases). Germline V CDR1 and CDR2: SGHRS, YFSETQ. The V and J ends lost 4 bases and 7 bases respectively, with 18 bases between them. This CDR3 comprises 14 residues. CDR3 nucleotides: TGCGCCAGCAGCCTCGGGACAAATCACGGAGAGCAGTACTTC. This codes for CASSLGTNHGEQYF.

Comments on this clonotype: No conserved phenylalanine or tryptophan is present at the end of the CDR3, so a read error is the likely explanation. The gene calls are TRBV18 and TRBJ1-1; tentative D call: TRBD1 (6 bases). The V end lost 6 bases, the J end lost 4 bases, and 15 bases lay between the germline ends. The V gene's germline CDR1 is KGHSH and CDR2 LQKENI. CDR3 length equals 14 residues. The CDR3 sequence: CASSPWGGGTEAFL. The CDR3 coding sequence is TGTGCCAGCTCCCCCTGGGGAGGGGGCACTGAAGCTTTCCTT.

A remark on this clonotype: This may be a read error: a much more frequent sequence differs by one nucleotide. Since the CDR3 does not end with the conserved phenylalanine or tryptophan, this likely comes from a read error. CDR3 in amino acids: CTRRASEAFL. The CDR3 coding sequence is TGCACCCGGAGGGCGAGTGAAGCTTTCCTT. The gene calls are TRBV20-1 and TRBJ1-1; D is ambiguous. CDR1 and CDR2 from the germline V gene are DFQATT and SNEGSKA (reference sequence). This CDR3 spans 10 amino acids.

This chain uses TRBV20-1 with TRBJ1-4; 10 nucleotides agree with TRBD1. Germline lookup yields CDR1 DFQATT and CDR2 SNEGSKA (reference sequence). The CDR3 covers 16 residues. The V gene end was trimmed by 6 bases and the J gene end by 3 bases; junction bases not matched to a gene: 10. DNA of the CDR3: TGCAGTGCCGCCCCCGGGACAGGGGTCCCTAATGAAAAACTGTTTTTT. The encoded protein is CSAAPGTGVPNEKLFF.